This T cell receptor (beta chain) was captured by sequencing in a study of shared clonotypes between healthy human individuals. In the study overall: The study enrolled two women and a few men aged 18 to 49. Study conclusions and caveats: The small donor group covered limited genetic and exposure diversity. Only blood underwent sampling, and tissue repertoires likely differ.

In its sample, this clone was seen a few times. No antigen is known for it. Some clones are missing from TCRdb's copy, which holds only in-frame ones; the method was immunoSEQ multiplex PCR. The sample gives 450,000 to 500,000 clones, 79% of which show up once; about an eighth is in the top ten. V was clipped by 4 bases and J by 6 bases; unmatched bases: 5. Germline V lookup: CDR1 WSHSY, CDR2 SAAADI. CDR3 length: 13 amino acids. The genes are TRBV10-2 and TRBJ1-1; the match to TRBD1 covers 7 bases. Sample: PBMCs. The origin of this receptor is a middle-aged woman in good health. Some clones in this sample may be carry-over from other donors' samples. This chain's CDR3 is CASSAAGTAEAFF. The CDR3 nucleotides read TGCGCCAGCAGTGCAGCGGGGACAGCTGAAGCTTTCTTT.